This TCR beta chain originates from a study of blood T cell repertoires in COVID-19 (dated by TCRdb to the early 2020s). Broadly, across the study: Samples covering the acute and convalescent phases of COVID-19 were provided by collaborators in the United States, Italy and Spain. The material from the prospective study consisted of cDNA or gDNA derived from T cells, B-cell-depleted T cells, or PBMCs. The dataset comprised deeply sampled blood TCRbeta repertoires from subjects exposed to, actively infected with, or recovered from COVID-19. The repertoires were released in a freely available public database intended as a resource for research on the immune response to SARS-CoV-2. Samples were obtained from the ongoing ImmuneRACE study (first 160 participants) and from 1,254 subjects provided by 6 global collaborators. Nearly every sample came with metadata listing a de-identified subject ID, COVID-19 status, age in years and sex. HLA class I and class II types, where available, came from metadata supplied by the sample provider rather than from assay-based typing.

Comment on this clone: This clone's antigen is unknown. Base qualities are not recorded, but no much larger clone differs from it by a single base.

A second Seattle source provided samples from volunteer blood donors who had recovered from COVID-19. Whole blood was collected in K2EDTA tubes by collaborating institutions according to the institutions' own protocols. Collaborator samples were shipped for TCRbeta analysis as frozen whole blood, isolated PBMCs, or DNA extracted from either sample type. The immunoSEQ Assay, a bias-controlled multiplex PCR, was used to amplify TCRbeta CDR3 regions from genomic DNA. In the paper's pipeline: The number of nucleated cells in each sample was estimated by amplification of reference gene primers within the assay. Sequence reads were collapsed and filtered to measure the absolute abundance of every unique TCRbeta CDR3 rearrangement. Productive Simpson clonality was computed per sample as the square root of Simpson's diversity index over productive rearrangements. In its TCRdb copy, this immuneACCESS table keeps in-frame sequences only and misses some clones. Where compared with another copy, unresolved V genes explain less than half of these, and the others have no known cause. That table gives V, J and clone size, and the DNA gave D and trimming. The sample table contains 200,000 to 250,000 clones; only one count was recorded for 80% to 90% of them. Jointly, the top ten make up around 2% of the sample.

Trimmed from V: 0 bases; trimmed from J: 4 bases; junction bases lacking a gene match: 4. Via the germline V gene, CDR1 is SGHRS and CDR2 YFSETQ. Its CDR3 holds 16 amino acids, cysteine through phenylalanine. Here the CDR3 DNA is all that survives: 48 bases in frame from base 1. Points the paper makes about the study in general: The quantity of clinical and demographic metadata differed by source and by participant and was supplied without curation.

Sequenced: peripheral blood. The chain links TRBV5-1 with TRBJ2-3; 11 of the junction bases match TRBD2. This clonotype was obtained from a man aged 30-40 years who had recovered from COVID-19. The nucleotide sequence is TGCGCCAGCAGCTTGGTCCCGACTAGCGGGGCAGATACGCAGTATTTT. It codes for CASSLVPTSGADTQYF.